This entry lists 27 T cell receptor beta chains sequenced from one sample in a study of cytomegalovirus exposure and HLA in healthy donors (dated by TCRdb to about 2017). Library construction relied on the immunoSEQ multiplex PCR assay. TCRdb stores this immuneACCESS table with in-frame sequences only. Part of the clones is absent; in the studies checked, under half of the shortfall reflects unresolved V genes, and no reason is known for the rest. This sample comprises roughly 56,000 clones, roughly 90% of them detected only once. The ten largest account for about 2% of the sample. The sequencing input was PBMCs. These receptors were collected from a young woman in good health and CMV-seronegative.

The chain combines TRBV7-3 with TRBJ2-1, with TRBD1 matching over 11 bases. V lost 6 bases and J lost 9; bases outside the gene matches: 22. The CDR3 is made up of 19 amino acids. Germline lookup yields CDR1 SGHTA and CDR2 FQGTGA. CDR3 in DNA: TGTGCCAGCAGTCCGTGGCCAATGGGACAGGGGGTCCAAGGAGGTGAGCAGTTCTTC. Translated: CASSPWPMGQGVQGGEQFF.

A note on this clone: A junction end diverges from the germline sequence, so it may reflect a read error. The V gene is TRBV18, the J gene TRBJ1-5, with TRBD1 matching over 10 bases. The CDR3 is 17 amino acids. Per germline, CDR1 KGHSH and CDR2 LQKENI. The CDR3 nucleotides are TGTGCCAGCTCCCCACCGGGACAGGGGATATCGGATCAGCCCCAGCATTTT. Protein product: CASSPPGQGISDQPQHF.

The chain couples TRBV19 to TRBJ2-4; 7 nucleotides line up with TRBD1. V lost 4 bases and J lost 1; bases outside the gene matches: 7. CDR1 is LNHDA and CDR2 is SQIVND in the germline V gene (reference sequence). The CDR3 runs 16 residues. This CDR3 is CASSRDRVGAKNIQYF. Written as DNA, the CDR3 is TGTGCCAGTAGTAGAGACAGGGTTGGTGCCAAAAACATTCAGTACTTC. The whole variable domain, filled in from reference TRBV19 and TRBJ2-4, reads DGGITQSPKYLFRKEGQNVTLSCEQNLNHDAMYWYRQDPGQGLRLIYYSQIVNDFQKGDIAEGYSVSREKKESFPLTVTSAQKNPTAFYLCASSRDRVGAKNIQYFGAGTRLSVL.

Comment on this clone: Its ends do not fully match the called genes, so a read error is possible. Here the CDR3 DNA reads TGCGCCAGCAGCCAAACAACCGGGACAGGGTTAGGAATCTTC. The encoded protein is CASSQTTGTGLGIF. The chain combines TRBV4-1 with TRBJ2-7, with 9 bases identical to TRBD1. Germline CDR1 and CDR2: MGHRA and YSYEKL. The CDR3 spans 14 residues.

This clone was detected once. The chain employs TRBV6-1 and TRBJ1-1; the match to TRBD1 covers 11 bases. J lost 4 bases, V lost 3 bases, and 13 bases had no gene match. This CDR3 has 18 amino acids. The germline gives CDR1 MNHNS, CDR2 SASEGT. As DNA, the CDR3 is TGTGCCAGCAGTGATTTTTGGGACAGGGGGGTTTGGAGCACTGAAGCTTTCTTT. Translated, it gives CASSDFWDRGVWSTEAFF.

The chain has TRBV18 and TRBJ1-1; D is perhaps TRBD1 (5 bases). Trimming shortened V by 0 bases and J by 6 bases, and 14 bases separated the two germline ends. In germline, CDR1 is KGHSH, CDR2 LQKENI. CDR3 length: 15 amino acids. The DNA of the CDR3 is TGTGCCAGCTCACCACCACGGGGAGGGGAAGCTGAAGCTTTCTTT. Translation gives CASSPPRGGEAEAFF.

CDR3 loop: CASSLRAGSNTEAFF. CDR3 DNA: TGTGCCAGCAGTTTGAGAGCAGGGTCGAACACTGAAGCTTTCTTT. V is TRBV28 and J is TRBJ1-1; D is possibly TRBD1 (5 bases). Trimming stripped 3 bases from V and 1 base from J, with 12 bases between. Germline V gene lookup returns CDR1 MDHEN and CDR2 SYDVKM. The CDR3 has 15 residues.

This clone was observed a single time. This rearrangement joins TRBV19 to TRBJ1-1; D may be TRBD1 (6 bases). The CDR3 contains 13 residues. Trimming stripped 5 bases from V and 1 base from J, with 8 bases between. Germline CDR1 and CDR2: LNHDA and SQIVND (reference sequence). CDR3 in DNA: TGTGCCAGTAGTTCGACAGGGAACACTGAAGCTTTCTTT. Translated, it gives CASSSTGNTEAFF.

This rearrangement joins TRBV10-3 to TRBJ2-7; tentative D call: TRBD1 (5 bases). The CDR3 covers 14 residues. Germline CDR1 and CDR2: ENHRY and SYGVKD. Trimming cost V 0 bases and J 6 bases, with 12 bases left between them. Written as DNA, the CDR3 is TGTGCCATCAGTGAGTCCTCAGGGCTAGGCGAGCAGTACTTC. Its translation is CAISESSGLGEQYF.

The rearrangement uses TRBV7-6 and TRBJ2-1; 12 positions match TRBD2. Germline V gene sequence: CDR1 SGHVS, CDR2 FNYEAQ. The CDR3 sequence is 19 residues long. The junction had 14 bases not matched to a gene; V was cut back by 5 bases and J by 3 bases. The CDR3 is CASSPGTSGREIGYNEQFF. The CDR3 DNA follows: TGTGCCAGCAGCCCTGGGACTAGCGGGCGGGAGATTGGCTACAATGAGCAGTTCTTC. Complete variable domain (other parts from reference TRBV7-6 and TRBJ2-1): GAGVSQSPRYKVTKRGQDVALRCDPISGHVSLYWYRQALGQGPEFLTYFNYEAQQDKSGLPNDRFSAERPEGSISTLTIQRTEQRDSAMYRCASSPGTSGREIGYNEQFFGPGTRLTVL.

J is TRBJ2-5 and V is TRBV5-1, with 8 bases aligning to TRBD2. The J segment lost 2 bases and the V segment lost 0 bases, leaving 6 bases of the junction unmatched. Germline lookup yields CDR1 SGHRS and CDR2 YFSETQ. This CDR3 region has 16 residues. The CDR3 here is CASSLGGLVGQETQYF. CDR3 in DNA: TGCGCCAGCAGCTTGGGGGGACTAGTGGGGCAAGAGACCCAGTACTTC.

CDR3 loop: CASSGVAGEAYEQYF. Here the CDR3 DNA reads TGTGCCAGCAGTGGGGTGGCAGGGGAAGCCTACGAGCAGTACTTC. The chain links TRBV2 to TRBJ2-7; weak D call: TRBD1 (6 bases). The V gene lost 4 bases and the J gene lost 2 bases, with 15 bases spanning the gap. The CDR3 runs 15 residues. The germline CDR1 and CDR2 sequences are SNHLY and FYNNEI.

The rearrangement links TRBV5-6 to TRBJ1-5; TRBD1 might be the D (6 bases). Germline V gene lookup returns CDR1 SGHDT and CDR2 YYEEEE. Between the trimmed V and J ends, which lost 4 bases and 5 bases, there was a span of 16 bases. The CDR3 contains 15 residues. CDR3 sequence: CASSALRQAYQPQHF. The CDR3 DNA follows: TGTGCCAGCAGCGCACTCCGACAGGCCTATCAGCCCCAGCATTTT.

The rearrangement links TRBV5-1 to TRBJ2-7; 12 bases are shared with TRBD2. Germline V gene sequence: CDR1 SGHRS, CDR2 YFSETQ. Unmatched junction bases numbered 9, after V lost 0 bases and J lost 2 bases. The CDR3 length is 18 residues. The CDR3 nucleotides read TGCGCCAGCAGCTTGGGGCTAGCGGGAGGGCCAAAGACCTACGAGCAGTACTTC. It is translated as CASSLGLAGGPKTYEQYF.

The chain carries TRBV6-5 and TRBJ2-2, with a weak D call TRBD2 (5 bases). This CDR3 contains 15 residues. Trimming removed 5 bases at V and 4 bases at J, with 14 bases between. From germline, CDR1 is MNHEY and CDR2 SVGAGI. The CDR3 spells CASSQNLGSTGELFF. DNA for the CDR3: TGTGCCAGCAGTCAAAACCTAGGGAGCACCGGGGAGCTGTTTTTT.

The chain joins TRBV10-3 to TRBJ1-5; tentative D call: TRBD1 (5 bases). Germline lookup yields CDR1 ENHRY and CDR2 SYGVKD. The CDR3 runs 14 residues. The CDR3 bases are TGTGGGGTGAGCAGGGAACCTTCAAATCAGCCCCAGCATTTT. This encodes CGVSREPSNQPQHF.

The chain combines TRBV6-5 with TRBJ2-1; 9 bases agree with TRBD2. There are 14 residues in the CDR3. The junction had 3 bases not matched to a gene; V was cut back by 0 bases and J by 9 bases. Germline loops: CDR1 MNHEY, CDR2 SVGAGI. The DNA of the CDR3 is TGTGCCAGCAGTTACTCGCGGGAGGGGAGTGAGCAGTTCTTC. This codes for CASSYSREGSEQFF.

The chain has TRBV2 and TRBJ2-7; 12 nucleotides agree with TRBD2. This CDR3 contains 16 residues. CDR1 and CDR2 from the germline V gene are SNHLY and FYNNEI. The junction had 10 bases not matched to a gene; V was cut back by 6 bases and J by 4 bases. CDR3 residues: CASSEITSGRRYEQYF. CDR3 nucleotides: TGTGCCAGCAGCGAGATTACTAGCGGGAGGAGGTACGAGCAGTACTTC.

Concerning this clone itself: Compared with germline, one end of the junction differs, possibly owing to a read error. The chain links TRBV14 to TRBJ1-1; D unclear. Germline V gene data show CDR1 as SGHDN and CDR2 as FVKESK. The CDR3 contains 14 residues. Written as DNA, the CDR3 is TGTGCCAGCAGTCAAGGAGATTCAGGCCGCGAAGCTTTCTTT. Translating it yields CASSQGDSGREAFF.

This clone has a count of ten or more. J is TRBJ1-2 and V is TRBV5-4; 9 bases are a match to TRBD1. The germline gives CDR1 SGHNT, CDR2 YYREEE (reference sequence). CDR3 length equals 17 residues. J lost 4 bases, V lost 4 bases, and 14 bases had no gene match. The DNA for the CDR3 is TGTGCCAGCAGCCGCCGGGACAGGGCCCCGTTGGGCTATGGCTACACCTTC. Residues: CASSRRDRAPLGYGYTF.

V and J are TRBV27 and TRBJ2-5; 13 bases line up with TRBD2. This CDR3 is 17 amino acids long. Per germline, CDR1 MNHEY and CDR2 SMNVEV (reference sequence). V was clipped by 1 base and J by 4 bases; unmatched bases: 6. The CDR3 nucleotides are TGTGCCAGCAGTTTATTAGGACTAGCGGGGGAGGGAGAGACCCAGTACTTC. This encodes CASSLLGLAGEGETQYF.

This chain uses TRBV12-5 with TRBJ2-1, with D tentatively TRBD1 (5 bases). Germline CDR1 reads LGHNT; CDR2 reads FRNRAP. Trimming left V 2 bases short and J 7 bases short, with 6 bases between. The CDR3 is 12 residues long. CDR3 amino acids: CASGLQGNEQFF. Written as DNA, the CDR3 is TGTGCTAGTGGTTTGCAGGGAAATGAGCAGTTCTTC.

In this sample, this clone turned up once. The rearrangement links TRBV4-1 to TRBJ2-4, with 9 bases fitting TRBD2. This CDR3 spans 17 amino acids. V was pared by 4 bases and J by 9 bases, with 16 bases of the junction left unmatched. The germline V gene has CDR1 MGHRA and CDR2 YSYEKL. As DNA, the CDR3 is TGCGCCAGCAGCCCTATGACTAGCGGCACCCCGTTTGGCATTCAGTACTTC. This sequence encodes CASSPMTSGTPFGIQYF.

The rearrangement joins TRBV2 to TRBJ2-3; 12 bases line up with TRBD2. Germline lookup yields CDR1 SNHLY and CDR2 FYNNEI. The CDR3 extends over 15 amino acids. J lost 6 bases, V lost 4 bases, and 5 bases had no gene match. CDR3 protein: CASSGLAGDFDTQYF. The CDR3 DNA sequence: TGTGCCAGCAGTGGACTAGCGGGAGATTTTGATACGCAGTATTTT.

This chain links TRBV7-6 with TRBJ2-1; 7 bases line up with TRBD2. Trimming removed 2 bases from V and 9 bases from J; junction bases left unmatched: 4. The germline V gene encodes CDR1 SGHVS and CDR2 FNYEAQ. This CDR3 contains 13 residues. The CDR3 sequence: CASSLRSGTEQFF. CDR3 sequence (DNA): TGTGCCAGCAGCTTACGGAGCGGGACTGAGCAGTTCTTC. The full variable domain, with the rest looked up from reference TRBV7-6 and TRBJ2-1, is GAGVSQSPRYKVTKRGQDVALRCDPISGHVSLYWYRQALGQGPEFLTYFNYEAQQDKSGLPNDRFSAERPEGSISTLTIQRTEQRDSAMYRCASSLRSGTEQFFGPGTRLTVL.

The chain employs TRBV5-1 and TRBJ2-1, with unresolved D. Trimming left V 0 bases short and J 7 bases short, with 20 bases between. Germline CDR1 is SGHRS and CDR2 is YFSETQ. The CDR3 totals 17 residues. The CDR3 is CASSLDVLPFPGNEQFF. The DNA of the CDR3 is TGCGCCAGCAGCTTGGATGTGTTACCCTTTCCCGGGAATGAGCAGTTCTTC.

The rearrangement joins TRBV27 to TRBJ2-3, with D tentatively TRBD1 (5 bases). Germline CDR1 is MNHEY and CDR2 is SMNVEV (reference sequence). V lost 2 bases and J 6 bases, leaving 21 bases between the germline ends. The CDR3 runs to 17 residues. The CDR3 spells CASSLVAWTQKGDTQYF. In DNA, the CDR3 is TGTGCCAGCAGTTTAGTAGCTTGGACACAGAAGGGGGATACGCAGTATTTT.